What follows are 14 T cell receptor beta chains derived from one specimen sequenced in a study of technical replicates of blood from several donors. Here immunoSEQ multiplex PCR was the method, and the copy in TCRdb shows in-frame clones only, minus some. The table shows about 14,000 clones, with about four fifths occurring only once. The specimen was PBMCs. These receptors all stem from a human donor in good health.

This chain connects TRBV6-5 to TRBJ1-2; 7 positions agree with TRBD1. CDR1 and CDR2 (germline): MNHEY, SVGAGI. Trimming cost V 6 bases and J 4 bases; bases outside gene matches: 5. This CDR3 has 13 residues. The CDR3 reads CASSLTGLYGYTF. The CDR3 DNA sequence: TGTGCCAGCAGCCTGACAGGGCTCTATGGCTACACCTTC.

The genes are TRBV30 and TRBJ1-4, with a weak D call TRBD1 (6 bases). V lost 4 bases, J lost 8 bases, and 11 bases lay in between. This CDR3 spans 12 amino acids. Germline V lookup: CDR1 GTSNPN, CDR2 SVGIG (reference sequence). The CDR3 DNA reads TGTGCCTGGAAAGGGGGGGCCGAAAAACTGTTTTTT. It codes for CAWKGGAEKLFF. The full variable domain, rest sourced from reference TRBV30 and TRBJ1-4, is SQTIHQWPATLVQPVGSPLSLECTVEGTSNPNLYWYRQAAGRGLQLLFYSVGIGQISSEVPQNLSASRPQDRQFILSSKKLLLSDSGFYLCAWKGGAEKLFFGSGTQLSVL.

The chain carries TRBV2 and TRBJ2-7, with 13 bases matching TRBD2. This CDR3 comprises 14 residues. Germline values: CDR1 SNHLY, CDR2 FYNNEI. Trimming removed 5 bases from V and 4 bases from J; junction bases left unmatched: 2. The CDR3 protein is CASSWTSGSYEQYF. The CDR3 DNA is TGTGCCAGCAGTTGGACTAGCGGGAGTTACGAGCAGTACTTC.

This chain joins TRBV11-1 and TRBJ2-2; D might be TRBD2 (7 bases). The CDR3 is 16 residues long. The V and J ends lost 5 bases and 4 bases respectively, with 17 bases between them. Germline CDR1 and CDR2: SGHAT and FQDESV (reference sequence). The CDR3 bases are TGTGCCAGCAGCCTAAGGGGGGGACTCTTCACCGGGGAGCTGTTTTTT. It yields the protein CASSLRGGLFTGELFF.

The chain employs TRBV5-1 and TRBJ1-1, with a possible D match to TRBD1 (5 bases). Trimming took off 7 bases at V and 0 bases at J, with 16 bases between the two ends. The germline gives CDR1 SGHRS, CDR2 YFSETQ. The length of the CDR3 is 15 residues. The CDR3 is CASAFNGGMNTEAFF. In nucleotides, the CDR3 is TGCGCCAGCGCATTTAATGGGGGGATGAACACTGAAGCTTTCTTT.

The chain uses TRBV27 and TRBJ2-5, with 10 bases that match TRBD1. CDR1 and CDR2 (germline): MNHEY, SMNVEV (reference sequence). CDR3 length: 15 amino acids. With 4 bases clipped from V and 5 bases from J, the junction kept 7 bases outside the gene matches. CDR3 residues: CASSSDRGRGETQYF. For the CDR3, the DNA is TGTGCCAGCAGTTCAGACAGGGGGCGAGGGGAGACCCAGTACTTC.

This clone has more than one count but fewer than ten. The V and J genes are TRBV19 and TRBJ1-1; D may be TRBD1 (6 bases). The CDR3 spans 14 residues. V dropped 4 bases and J dropped 3 bases, with 12 bases sitting between them. Per germline, CDR1 LNHDA and CDR2 SQIVND (reference sequence). This CDR3 is CASSSRDTYTEAFF. CDR3 nucleotides: TGTGCCAGTAGTAGCCGGGACACCTACACTGAAGCTTTCTTT.

This sequence joins TRBV5-5 and TRBJ2-7; possibly TRBD2 for D (6 bases). The CDR3 is made up of 14 amino acids. Trimming took 0 bases from V and 4 from J, leaving 11 bases between them. The V gene's germline CDR1 is SGHKS and CDR2 YYEKEE (reference sequence). Written as DNA, the CDR3 is TGTGCCAGCAGCTTGGTGGGGGACTCTTACGAGCAGTACTTC. Amino acids: CASSLVGDSYEQYF.

The chain carries TRBV4-1 and TRBJ1-3; no definite D call. The germline V and J ends were trimmed by 0 bases and 2 bases, with 5 bases remaining between them. The CDR3 loop spans 14 amino acids. Germline CDR1 and CDR2: MGHRA and YSYEKL. Here the CDR3 DNA reads TGCGCCAGCAGCCAAGAGCCAGCTGGAAACACCATATATTTT. Protein sequence: CASSQEPAGNTIYF.

The chain has TRBV30 and TRBJ2-3; perhaps TRBD2 as D (6 bases). The CDR3 sequence is 15 residues long. Germline lookup yields CDR1 GTSNPN and CDR2 SVGIG (reference sequence). The V end lost 4 bases, the J end lost 4 bases, and 18 bases lay between the germline ends. The CDR3 nucleotides are TGTGCCTGGACGACTTTTCGCGGGACTTCAGATACGCAGTATTTT. Translated, it gives CAWTTFRGTSDTQYF.

Only a few counts were recorded for this clone. The V call is TRBV9, the J call TRBJ1-2; D call uncertain. V dropped 0 bases and J dropped 2 bases, with 23 bases sitting between them. CDR3 size: 19 residues. Germline CDR1 reads SGDLS; CDR2 reads YYNGEE. The CDR3 loop is CASSVASAGSGGGNYGYTF. The CDR3 DNA is TGTGCCAGCAGCGTAGCTTCTGCGGGCAGTGGAGGAGGAAACTATGGCTACACCTTC.

The rearrangement uses TRBV5-6 and TRBJ1-5, with 12 bases lining up with TRBD1. Germline CDR1 is SGHDT and CDR2 is YYEEEE. The CDR3 has 19 residues. Trimming took 3 bases from V and 3 from J; bases not matched to a gene: 13. In DNA, the CDR3 is TGTGCCAGCAGCTCCACCGGGACAGGGGGCGCGAGTGACAATCAGCCCCAGCATTTT. Amino acids: CASSSTGTGGASDNQPQHF.

V usage is TRBV27 and J usage is TRBJ1-5, with a weak D call TRBD1 (5 bases). This CDR3 is built from 15 residues. Trimming took off 4 bases at V and 0 bases at J, with 10 bases between the two ends. Germline assignment: CDR1 MNHEY and CDR2 SMNVEV (reference sequence). The DNA for the CDR3 is TGTGCCAGCAGTTCGAGCAGGGATAGCAATCAGCCCCAGCATTTT. Protein: CASSSSRDSNQPQHF.

A single count supports this clone. The V and J genes are TRBV7-3 and TRBJ2-3; D not certain. This CDR3 is built from 17 residues. Germline CDR1 is SGHTA and CDR2 is FQGTGA. Deletions cut 6 bases from V and 2 bases from J, with 21 bases between. In DNA, the CDR3 is TGTGCCAGCAGTCGTGGTGCGAGGCCTCTCCTCACAGATACGCAGTATTTT. Its protein is CASSRGARPLLTDTQYF.